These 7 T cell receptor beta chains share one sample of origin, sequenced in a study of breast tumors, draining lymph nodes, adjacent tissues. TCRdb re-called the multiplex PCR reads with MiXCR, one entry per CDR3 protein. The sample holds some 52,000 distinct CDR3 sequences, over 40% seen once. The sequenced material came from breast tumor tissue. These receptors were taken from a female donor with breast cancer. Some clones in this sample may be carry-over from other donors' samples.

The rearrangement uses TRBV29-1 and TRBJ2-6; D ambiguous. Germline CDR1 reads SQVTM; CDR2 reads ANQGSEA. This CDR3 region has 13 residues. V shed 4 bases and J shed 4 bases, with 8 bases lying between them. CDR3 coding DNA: TGCAGCGTTGGGGCGGCCGGGGCCAACGTCCTGACTTTC. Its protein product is CSVGAAGANVLTF. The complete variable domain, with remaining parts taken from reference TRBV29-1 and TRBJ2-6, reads SAVISQKPSRDICQRGTSLTIQCQVDSQVTMMFWYRQQPGQSLTLIATANQGSEATYESGFVIDKFPISRPNLTFSTLTVSNMSPEDSSIYLCSVGAAGANVLTFGAGSRLTVL.

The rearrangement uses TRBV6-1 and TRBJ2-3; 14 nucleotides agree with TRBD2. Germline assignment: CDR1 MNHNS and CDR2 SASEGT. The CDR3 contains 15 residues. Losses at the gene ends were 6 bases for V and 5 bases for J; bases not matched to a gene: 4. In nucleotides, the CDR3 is TGTGCCAGCAGACGACTAGCGGGAGGGGAAGATACGCAGTATTTT. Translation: CASRRLAGGEDTQYF.

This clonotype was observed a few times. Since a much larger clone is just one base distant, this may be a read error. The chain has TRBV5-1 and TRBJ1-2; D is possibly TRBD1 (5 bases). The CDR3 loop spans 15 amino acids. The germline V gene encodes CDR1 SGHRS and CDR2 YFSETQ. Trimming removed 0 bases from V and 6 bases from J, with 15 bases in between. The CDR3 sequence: CASSLAWQGNDGYTF. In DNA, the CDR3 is TGCGCCAGCAGCTTGGCCTGGCAGGGAAACGATGGCTACACCTTC.

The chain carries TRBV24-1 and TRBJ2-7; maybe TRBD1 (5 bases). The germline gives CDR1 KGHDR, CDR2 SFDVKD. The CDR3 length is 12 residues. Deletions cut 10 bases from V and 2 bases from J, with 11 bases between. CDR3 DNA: TGTGCCACGGTAAGGGGCCCCTACGAGCAGTACTTC. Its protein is CATVRGPYEQYF.

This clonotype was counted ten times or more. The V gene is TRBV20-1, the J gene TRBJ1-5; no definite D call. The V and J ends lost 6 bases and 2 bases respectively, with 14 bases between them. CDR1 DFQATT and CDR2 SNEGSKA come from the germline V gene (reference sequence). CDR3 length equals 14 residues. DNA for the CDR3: TGCAGTGCCTTCGAGCGAGGCGGCAATCAGCCCCAGCATTTT. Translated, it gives CSAFERGGNQPQHF.

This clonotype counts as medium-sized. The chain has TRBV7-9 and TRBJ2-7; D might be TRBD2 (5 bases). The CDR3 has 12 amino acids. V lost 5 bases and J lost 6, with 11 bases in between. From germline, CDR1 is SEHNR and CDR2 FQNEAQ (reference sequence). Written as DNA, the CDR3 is TGTGCCAGCAGCCCTACGGGGTCCGAGCAGTACTTC. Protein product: CASSPTGSEQYF.

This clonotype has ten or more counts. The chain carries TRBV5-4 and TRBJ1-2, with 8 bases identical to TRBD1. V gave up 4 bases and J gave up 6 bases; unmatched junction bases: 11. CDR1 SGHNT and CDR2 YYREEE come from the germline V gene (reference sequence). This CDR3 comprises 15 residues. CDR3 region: CASSRTGFESHGYTF. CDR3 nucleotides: TGTGCCAGCAGCAGGACAGGGTTTGAGTCACATGGCTACACCTTC.